The source of this TCR beta chain is a study of CD8+CD57+ T cells in acquired aplastic anemia (dated by TCRdb to 2016 to 2018). Some background on the complete study: A mean of roughly 2.9 ug of DNA, ranging from roughly 0.19 to 30 ug, was extracted from sorted CD4+ and CD8+ cells. A CD8+CD57+ expansion meant a frequency higher than the mean frequency seen in healthy subjects.

TCR beta VDJ combination and CDR3 sequence profiling used genomic DNA as the template. An Illumina HiSeq 2000 was the platform used for TCR repertoire sequencing. The published analysis was carried out like this. Repertoire assessment relied on Simpson's diversity index, CDR3 size and DJ length profiles, and TRBV/TRBJ rearrangement plots. Whichever DNA sequence was most abundant in the deep sequencing data was defined as the immunodominant clone. CDR3 amino acid sequences were screened for sharing across subjects and compared with published repertoires and the VDJdb database. The raw public data were reprocessed by TCRdb itself: fastp quality trimming at Q25, MiXCR clonotype calling, in-frame beta chains only. Rows with a matching CDR3 protein are joined into one entry that keeps the most common DNA and genes. What appears here as the V and J calls and clone size reflects TCRdb's work, not the paper's. The sample yields about 170,000 distinct CDR3 sequences; around 48% were counted once. The ten largest clones take up 0.85% to 1.3% of the sample.

Flow cytometry had shown CD8+CD57+ cell expansion in the patients selected for sequencing. All patients had severe acquired aplastic anemia diagnosed by International Study of Aplastic Anemia and Agranulocytosis and Camitta criteria. Patients had received no therapy at the time of blood sampling. TCR repertoires of sorted CD4+ and CD8+ blood T cells from severe aplastic anemia patients and healthy subjects were deep-sequenced in the study. Patients were enrolled in the USA under clinicaltrials.gov protocols 00001620, 01623167, 00001397, 00071045, 00081523 and 00961064. Ficoll-Paque density gradient centrifugation was used to isolate peripheral blood mononuclear cells. Before DNA extraction, CD4+ and CD8+ T cells were sorted with FACS or magnetic beads. This clonotype showed up many times. It has no known antigen specificity. Base qualities are not at hand, and no much larger clone is one base apart.

Trimming leaves V shorter by 3 bases and J shorter by 5 bases, with the junction holding 3 bases beyond the gene matches. The germline V gene (reference sequence) gives CDR1 as LNHDA and CDR2 as SQIVND. Taken from cysteine to phenylalanine, the CDR3 has 13 residues. Kept here is only the CDR3 DNA, which spans 39 bases and is read in frame from base 1. What the research found in general, with its limitations: Around 30 CD8+ CDR3 sequences were found in both patients and controls but appeared to be highly expressed in patients and within the immunodominant clones of the patients. Between patients and healthy controls, no significant difference in CD8+ Simpson's diversity was found (P=0.060).

This receptor was identified in a human donor with aplastic anemia. The specimen was sorted CD4+, CD8+, or CD8+CD57+ T cells (not recorded which) from PBMCs. The chain is assembled from TRBV19 and TRBJ2-5, with 7 bases in between that match TRBD2. The DNA reads TGTGCCAGTAGTATCGGGGGGTTGGAGACCCAGTACTTC. Translated, this gives CASSIGGLETQYF.